This T cell receptor (beta chain) is from a study of identical twins. The germline gives CDR1 SSHAT, CDR2 FNYEAQ (reference sequence). The CDR3 has 15 residues. Study conclusions and caveats: Cross-sectional statistics underpinned the conclusions; the same donors were not followed. Abundant beta clonotypes from cord blood had fewer insertions, unlike memory repertoires, which showed none. Possibly, invariant MAIT and iNKT cells partly confounded zero-insertion analyses.

This clonotype was detected many times. The antigen is undetermined. The junction differs from germline at one of its ends, possibly a read error. In TCRdb, the 5' RACE reads were re-called with MiXCR into one record per CDR3 protein. The repertoire holds under 250,000 distinct CDR3 sequences, roughly 13% seen once, with roughly 4% in the top ten. This sample also appeared in a second study, on yellow fever vaccine responses in identical twins. Turning to that study: Reportedly, the response of twins' T cells to the vaccine seemed partly convergent, partly personalized.

The chain links TRBV7-7 to TRBJ2-5, with 13 bases that match TRBD2. The TCR originated in a woman between 18 and 30 years old in good health. The specimen was memory (CD45RO+) T cells sorted from blood. The CDR3 protein is CASSTGLAGFETQYF. The CDR3 coding sequence is TGTGCTAGCAGCACGGGACTAGCGGGGTTCGAGACCCAGTACTTC.